This T cell receptor (beta chain) emerged from a study of T cell changes during pregnancy in multiple sclerosis. Germline V lookup: CDR1 SGHNT, CDR2 YYREEE (reference sequence). The CDR3 is made up of 14 amino acids. Trimming took 8 bases from V and 0 from J, leaving 13 bases between them. Method: immunoSEQ multiplex PCR; TCRdb's copy keeps in-frame clones and lacks some. The table includes 100,000 to 140,000 clones, around 90% detected once. The rearrangement links TRBV5-4 to TRBJ2-3; D perhaps matches TRBD2 (5 bases). Sample: peripheral blood, taken in the third trimester of pregnancy. The receptor's source is a female donor in good health, enrolled as a control in a pregnancy study. The CDR3, as DNA: TGTGCCAGTTTACTAGATTTAAGCACAGATACGCAGTATTTT. This translates into CASLLDLSTDTQYF. Full variable domain (outside the CDR3, taken from reference TRBV5-4 and TRBJ2-3): ETGVTQSPTHLIKTRGQQVTLRCSSQSGHNTVSWYQQALGQGPQFIFQYYREEENGRGNFPPRFSGLQFPNYSSELNVNALELDDSALYLCASLLDLSTDTQYFGPGTRLTVL.